This TCR beta chain was documented in a study of cytomegalovirus exposure and HLA in healthy donors. Study-wide results and limits: Per a prior analysis, the majority of TCR beta V segments were productive roughly 87% or roughly 30% of the time. Certain sequence variants were highly shared and formed a cluster, and this cluster was likely a sequencing artifact. Per published accounts, TCR beta sequences correctly predicted the HLA-A and HLA-B alleles of most subjects.

The PCR used 60 Vbeta and 13 Jbeta primers. Original methodology: A later analysis tallied 65 million to 85 million unique TCR beta chains, some 12 million of them shared. Sequenced by immunoSEQ multiplex PCR; TCRdb stores in-frame clones only, minus some. For V, J and clone size, that table is used; D and trimming come from the DNA. The sample lists approximately 100,000 clones; under 85% were seen once. The V end lost 3 bases, the J end lost 6 bases, and 12 bases lay between the germline ends. The germline V gene encodes CDR1 MNHEY and CDR2 SVGAGI. The CDR3 runs to 15 residues. About this clone: Its matching antigen is unknown.

This clonotype originated in a man aged 35 to 55 in good health and CMV-seropositive. V usage is TRBV6-5 and J usage is TRBJ1-6; D call uncertain. What was sequenced was PBMCs. CDR3 residues: CASSYRHEVNSPLHF. CDR3 sequence (DNA): TGTGCCAGCAGTTATCGGCACGAGGTTAATTCACCCCTCCACTTT.